This TCR beta chain was recorded in a study of beta chain features in type 1 diabetes. Expressed TCRB transcripts were sequenced after all isolated RNA was converted to cDNA. An average roughly 3.3 million reads came from naive, central memory and regulatory T cell samples. The repertoire was sequenced with immunoSEQ multiplex PCR; TCRdb's copy has only in-frame clones and lacks some. This sample has roughly 700,000 clones, with roughly an eighth found just once. Findings and caveats of the study: Compared to healthy donors, patients appeared to have naive, central memory and Treg TCRB repertoires that were more alike. Researchers report that Type 1 diabetes patients had moderately but significantly shorter TCRB CDR3s across all four CD4+ subsets.

This clone was counted a few times. Its antigen is not known. Sequencing used naive CD4+ T cells from blood. This receptor was identified in a man aged 18-30 years with type 1 diabetes.

CDR3 nucleotide sequence: TGCGCCAGCAGTGCGGGGGGTGCAGATACGCAGTATTTT. Protein product: CASSAGGADTQYF. This sequence joins TRBV5-1 and TRBJ2-3, with 8 positions matching TRBD2. CDR1 is SGHRS, CDR2 YFSETQ, per germline. With 5 bases clipped from V and 4 bases from J, the junction kept 3 bases outside the gene matches. The CDR3 loop spans 13 amino acids. Variable domain in full (rest from reference TRBV5-1 and TRBJ2-3): KAGVTQTPRYLIKTRGQQVTLSCSPISGHRSVSWYQQTPGQGLQFLFEYFSETQRNKGNFPGRFSGRQFSNSRSEMNVSTLELGDSALYLCASSAGGADTQYFGPGTRLTVL.